Below are 18 T cell receptor beta chains sequenced from a single sample in a study of T cells in Graves' hyperthyroidism and ophthalmopathy. RNA transcripts provided the source from which TCR beta CDR3 regions were amplified. The HTBI set primed first-round TCR CDR3 RT-PCR. From the multiplex PCR reads, TCRdb called clonotypes with MiXCR, one entry per CDR3 protein. The sample shows fewer than 550,000 distinct CDR3 sequences, approximately 25% of them seen only once. The specimen sequenced was blood. Every receptor here comes from a woman aged 25 to 39 with Graves' ophthalmopathy.

This clonotype has a handful of counts. The chain is built from TRBV12-3 or TRBV12-4 and TRBJ1-5, with D possibly matching TRBD1 (6 bases). Trimming shortened V by 6 bases and J by 4 bases, and 16 bases separated the two germline ends. The CDR3 consists of 15 residues. CDR3: CASRHGQFGNQPQHF. In nucleotides, the CDR3 is TGTGCCAGCAGACACGGACAGTTCGGGAATCAGCCCCAGCATTTT.

The sample holds many counts of this clonotype. This sequence joins TRBV12-3 or TRBV12-4 and TRBJ1-1, with 10 bases matching TRBD1. The CDR3 covers 14 residues. V shed 6 bases, J shed 5 bases, and the junction held 6 bases outside the gene matches. The CDR3 DNA sequence: TGTGCCAGCAGCGCCGGGACAGGGGTTACTGAAGCTTTCTTT. This translates into CASSAGTGVTEAFF.

A single count supports this clonotype. This sequence joins TRBV6-4 and TRBJ1-2; D may be TRBD1 (6 bases). Germline-derived CDR1 and CDR2 are MRHNA and SNTAGT. Deletions cut 5 bases from V and 3 bases from J, with 16 bases between. The CDR3 runs to 15 residues. CDR3 residues: CASSFRDKGYYGYTF. CDR3 in DNA: TGTGCCAGCAGTTTCCGGGACAAAGGATACTATGGCTACACCTTC.

In its sample, this clonotype was seen many times. The chain uses TRBV4-2 and TRBJ2-5, with 8 bases aligning to TRBD2. The junction had 4 bases not matched to a gene; V was cut back by 4 bases and J by 0 bases. Germline values: CDR1 LGHNA, CDR2 YNFKEQ. The CDR3 is 15 amino acids. CDR3 loop: CASSLHSGNQETQYF. For the CDR3, the DNA is TGTGCCAGCAGCCTTCATAGCGGGAACCAAGAGACCCAGTACTTC.

This clonotype was detected many times. The rearrangement joins TRBV6-1 to TRBJ2-7; D is ambiguous. Trimming stripped 7 bases from V and 1 base from J, with 11 bases between. CDR3 length: 13 amino acids. Germline assignment: CDR1 MNHNS and CDR2 SASEGT. DNA of the CDR3: TGTGCCAGCACTCCGGCAGGTTCCTACGAGCAGTACTTC. Translated, it gives CASTPAGSYEQYF.

At least ten counts were recorded for this clonotype. The chain is built from TRBV28 and TRBJ1-1; D gene uncertain. Germline CDR1 is MDHEN and CDR2 is SYDVKM. V was clipped by 6 bases and J by 2 bases, with 13 bases between them. The CDR3 runs 14 residues. This CDR3 reads CASRYGYFNTEAFF. CDR3 DNA sequence: TGTGCCAGCAGATATGGTTATTTCAACACTGAAGCTTTCTTT.

This chain joins TRBV12-3 or TRBV12-4 and TRBJ2-7; D gene unclear. This CDR3 comprises 15 residues. V dropped 4 bases and J dropped 1 base, with 14 bases sitting between them. This CDR3 is CASSYGRKKSYEQYF. CDR3 in DNA: TGTGCCAGCAGTTACGGCAGGAAAAAATCCTACGAGCAGTACTTC.

This chain uses TRBV2 with TRBJ2-5, with a tentative D call TRBD1 (6 bases). The CDR3 sequence is 13 residues long. Germline V gives CDR1 SNHLY, CDR2 FYNNEI. Trimming shortened V by 8 bases and J by 4 bases, and 14 bases separated the two germline ends. In DNA form, the CDR3 reads TGTGCCAGCGGTGGGACAAACCGAGAGACCCAGTACTTC. Residues: CASGGTNRETQYF.

There are many counts of this clonotype. The chain combines TRBV11-2 with TRBJ2-5; D call uncertain. The CDR3 is made up of 14 amino acids. Trimming took off 5 bases at V and 3 bases at J, with 13 bases between the two ends. Germline CDR1 SGHAT, CDR2 FQNNGV. The CDR3 protein is CASSLRFGKETQYF. CDR3 coding DNA: TGTGCCAGCAGCCTCCGTTTTGGCAAAGAGACCCAGTACTTC.

This clonotype has a count of ten or more. The CDR3 DNA follows: TGCAGCGGGAGACTAGCCTTAGACACCGGGGAGCTGTTTTTT. Protein product: CSGRLALDTGELFF. The V and J genes are TRBV29-1 and TRBJ2-2; TRBD2 aligns across 7 bases. The CDR3 consists of 14 residues. The V gene end was trimmed by 7 bases and the J gene end by 3 bases; junction bases not matched to a gene: 8. Germline assignment: CDR1 SQVTM and CDR2 ANQGSEA.

This clonotype was seen at least ten times. The gene calls are TRBV7-9 and TRBJ1-5, with D maybe TRBD1 (5 bases). Deletions cut 4 bases from V and 6 bases from J, with 13 bases between. The length of the CDR3 is 14 residues. Germline V CDR1 and CDR2: SEHNR, FQNEAQ (reference sequence). CDR3 in DNA: TGTGCCAGCAGCTCGGAGACCGGGGCTCAGCCCCAGCATTTT. It yields the protein CASSSETGAQPQHF.

Ten or more counts support this clonotype. This sequence joins TRBV28 and TRBJ1-2, with D possibly TRBD1 on 5 matching bases. The germline CDR1 and CDR2 sequences are MDHEN and SYDVKM. The CDR3 extends over 14 amino acids. The V gene lost 7 bases and the J gene lost 5 bases, with 17 bases spanning the gap. CDR3 residues: CASTKRGIEYGYTF. The CDR3 nucleotides read TGTGCCAGCACCAAGAGGGGAATTGAGTATGGCTACACCTTC.

This clonotype came up many times. V and J are TRBV24-1 and TRBJ1-1, with unresolved D. The CDR3 is made up of 13 amino acids. Germline V gene lookup returns CDR1 KGHDR and CDR2 SFDVKD. Trimming took 3 bases from V and 3 from J, leaving 7 bases between them. The CDR3 sequence is CATSDVGYTEAFF. The CDR3 region has the DNA TGTGCCACCAGTGATGTAGGGTACACTGAAGCTTTCTTT.

Ten or more counts support this clonotype. This sequence joins TRBV28 and TRBJ1-2, with D unresolved. The V gene lost 6 bases and the J gene lost 3 bases, with 11 bases spanning the gap. The CDR3 loop spans 13 amino acids. From germline, CDR1 is MDHEN and CDR2 SYDVKM. In DNA form, the CDR3 reads TGTGCCAGCAGACCGGGCCGGGACTATGGCTACACCTTC. It yields the protein CASRPGRDYGYTF.

Many counts were recorded for this clonotype. The chain couples TRBV10-3 to TRBJ2-7; D possibly corresponds to TRBD1 (6 bases). Germline loops: CDR1 ENHRY, CDR2 SYGVKD. The CDR3 runs to 15 residues. The V end lost 6 bases, the J end lost 2 bases, and 17 bases lay between the germline ends. CDR3 DNA: TGTGCCATCAGCTTTCTAGAGACAGGCCCCTACGAGCAGTACTTC. It yields the protein CAISFLETGPYEQYF.

The sample holds many counts of this clonotype. The rearrangement links TRBV7-8 to TRBJ1-1; 8 bases line up with TRBD1. Losses at the gene ends were 4 bases for V and 1 base for J; bases not matched to a gene: 11. Germline V gene data show CDR1 as SGHVS and CDR2 as FQNEAQ. The CDR3 contains 17 residues. The CDR3 bases are TGTGCCAGCAGCTCCCCACCCCAGGGGGCATGGAACACTGAAGCTTTCTTT. This translates into CASSSPPQGAWNTEAFF.

This clonotype was detected a few times. The rearrangement joins TRBV3-1 to TRBJ1-5; possible D gene TRBD1, 6 bases. V lost 8 bases, J lost 0 bases, and 17 bases lay in between. Germline V CDR1 and CDR2: LGHDT, YNNKEL (reference sequence). CDR3 size: 16 residues. The CDR3, as DNA: TGTGCCAGCGGTAGGGGGAGGAGTGATAGCAATCAGCCCCAGCATTTT. The encoded protein is CASGRGRSDSNQPQHF.

This clonotype was recorded at least ten times. The chain couples TRBV7-2 to TRBJ1-1; D remains ambiguous. The CDR3 runs 14 residues. CDR1 and CDR2 (germline): SGHTA, FQGNSA. Trimming removed 2 bases from V and 1 base from J, with 8 bases in between. The CDR3 nucleotides read TGTGCCAGCAGCTTAATACACAGGAACACTGAAGCTTTCTTT. This encodes CASSLIHRNTEAFF.